This entry concerns a single T cell receptor beta chain. The assay was immunoSEQ multiplex PCR, and TCRdb's table has in-frame clones only and misses some. The repertoire includes about 240,000 clones, 65% to 90% of them detected once, and approximately 4.5% sits in the top ten. The data were obtained in a study of blood T cell repertoires in COVID-19. Study context: Italy, Spain and the United States were the sources of the convalescent and acute COVID-19 samples.

The source material was peripheral blood. The clonotype was recovered from a woman in her 70s with acute or convalescent COVID-19.

CDR3 nucleotide sequence: TGTGCCAGCAGCGGTCTCCCAGGGTACCCTGGGTATGGCTACACCTTC. It encodes CASSGLPGYPGYGYTF. V usage is TRBV7-9 and J usage is TRBJ1-2; weak D call: TRBD1 (5 bases). CDR1 and CDR2 (germline): SEHNR, FQNEAQ (reference sequence). The CDR3 length is 16 residues. V dropped 5 bases and J dropped 5 bases, with 21 bases sitting between them.